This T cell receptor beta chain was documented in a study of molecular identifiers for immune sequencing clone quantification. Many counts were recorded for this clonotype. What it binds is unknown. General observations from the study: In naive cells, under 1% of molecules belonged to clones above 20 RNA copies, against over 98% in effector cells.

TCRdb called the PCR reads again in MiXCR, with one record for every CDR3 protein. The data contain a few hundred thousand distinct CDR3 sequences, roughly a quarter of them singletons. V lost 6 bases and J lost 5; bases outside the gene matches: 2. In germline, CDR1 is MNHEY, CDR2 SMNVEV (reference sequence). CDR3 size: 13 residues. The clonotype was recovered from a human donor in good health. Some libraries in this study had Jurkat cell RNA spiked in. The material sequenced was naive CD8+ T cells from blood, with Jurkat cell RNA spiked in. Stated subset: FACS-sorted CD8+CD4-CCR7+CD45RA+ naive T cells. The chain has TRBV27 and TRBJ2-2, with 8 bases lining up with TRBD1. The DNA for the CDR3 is TGTGCCAGCAGCTGGACAGGGACCGGGGAGCTGTTTTTT. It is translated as CASSWTGTGELFF.